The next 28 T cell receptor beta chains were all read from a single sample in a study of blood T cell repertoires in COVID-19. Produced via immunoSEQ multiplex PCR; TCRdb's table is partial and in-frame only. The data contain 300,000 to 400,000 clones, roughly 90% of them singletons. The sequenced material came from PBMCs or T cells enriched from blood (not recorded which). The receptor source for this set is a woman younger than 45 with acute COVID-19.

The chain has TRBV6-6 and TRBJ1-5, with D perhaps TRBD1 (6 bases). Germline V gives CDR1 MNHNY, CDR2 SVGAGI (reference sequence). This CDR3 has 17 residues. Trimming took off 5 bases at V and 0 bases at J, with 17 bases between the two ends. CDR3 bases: TGTGCCAGCAGTCGTTATTACCAGGGGAGTAGCAATCAGCCCCAGCATTTT. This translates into CASSRYYQGSSNQPQHF.

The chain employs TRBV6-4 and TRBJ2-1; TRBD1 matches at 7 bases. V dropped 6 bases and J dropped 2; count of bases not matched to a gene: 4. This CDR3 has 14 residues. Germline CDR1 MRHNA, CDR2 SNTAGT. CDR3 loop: CASRRTGPYNEQFF. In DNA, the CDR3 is TGTGCCAGCAGGAGGACAGGACCCTACAATGAGCAGTTCTTC.

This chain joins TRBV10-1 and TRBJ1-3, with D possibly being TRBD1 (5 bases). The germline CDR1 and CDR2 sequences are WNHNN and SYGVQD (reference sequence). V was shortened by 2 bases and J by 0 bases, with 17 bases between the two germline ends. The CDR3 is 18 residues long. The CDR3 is CASSEGHLPGSSGNTIYF. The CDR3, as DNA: TGCGCCAGCAGTGAGGGACACCTTCCCGGTAGCTCTGGAAACACCATATATTTT.

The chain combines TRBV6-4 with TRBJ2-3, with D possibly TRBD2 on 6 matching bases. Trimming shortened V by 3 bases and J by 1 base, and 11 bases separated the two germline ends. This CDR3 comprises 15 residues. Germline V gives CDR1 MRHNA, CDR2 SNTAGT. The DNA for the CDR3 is TGTGCCAGCAGTGAAGGCGGCGGGGGCACAGATACGCAGTATTTT. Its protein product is CASSEGGGGTDTQYF.

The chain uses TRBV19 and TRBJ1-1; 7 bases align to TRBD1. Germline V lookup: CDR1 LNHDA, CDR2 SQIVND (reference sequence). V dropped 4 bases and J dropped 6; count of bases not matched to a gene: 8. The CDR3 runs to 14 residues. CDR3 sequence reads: CASSTGQVLAEAFF. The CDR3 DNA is TGTGCCAGTAGTACAGGACAGGTTTTGGCTGAAGCTTTCTTT.

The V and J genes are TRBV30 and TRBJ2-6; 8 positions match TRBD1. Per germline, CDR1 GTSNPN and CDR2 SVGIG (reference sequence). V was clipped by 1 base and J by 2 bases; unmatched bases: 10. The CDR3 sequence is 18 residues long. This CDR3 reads CAWSATRTGRTGANVLTF. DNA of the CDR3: TGTGCCTGGAGTGCGACCCGGACAGGGAGGACTGGGGCCAACGTCCTGACTTTC.

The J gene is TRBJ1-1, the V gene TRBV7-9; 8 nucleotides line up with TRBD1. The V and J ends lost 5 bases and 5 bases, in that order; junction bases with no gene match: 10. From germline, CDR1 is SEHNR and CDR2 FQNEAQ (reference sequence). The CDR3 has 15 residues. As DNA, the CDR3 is TGTGCCAGCAGCCCCTTTCAGGACAGGGTGACTGAAGCTTTCTTT. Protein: CASSPFQDRVTEAFF. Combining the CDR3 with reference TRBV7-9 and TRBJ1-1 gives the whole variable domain DTGVSQNPRHKITKRGQNVTFRCDPISEHNRLYWYRQTLGQGPEFLTYFQNEAQLEKSRLLSDRFSAERPKGSFSTLEIQRTEQGDSAMYLCASSPFQDRVTEAFFGQGTRLTVV.

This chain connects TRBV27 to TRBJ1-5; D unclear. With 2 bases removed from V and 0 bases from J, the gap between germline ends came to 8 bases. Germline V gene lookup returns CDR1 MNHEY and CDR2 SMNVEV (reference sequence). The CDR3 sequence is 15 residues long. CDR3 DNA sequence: TGTGCCAGCAGTTTAGCCATCTATAGCAATCAGCCCCAGCATTTT. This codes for CASSLAIYSNQPQHF.

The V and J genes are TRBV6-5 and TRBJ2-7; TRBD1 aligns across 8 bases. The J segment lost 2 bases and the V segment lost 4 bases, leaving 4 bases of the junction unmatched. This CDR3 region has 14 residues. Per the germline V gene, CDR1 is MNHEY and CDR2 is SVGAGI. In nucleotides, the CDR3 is TGTGCCAGCAGTTGGGACAGGAGCACCTACGAGCAGTACTTC. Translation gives CASSWDRSTYEQYF.

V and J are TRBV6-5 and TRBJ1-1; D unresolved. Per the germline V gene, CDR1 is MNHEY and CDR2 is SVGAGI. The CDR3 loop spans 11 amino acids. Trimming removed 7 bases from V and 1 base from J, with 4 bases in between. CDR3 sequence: CASKRNTEAFF. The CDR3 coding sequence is TGTGCCAGCAAGCGGAACACTGAAGCTTTCTTT.

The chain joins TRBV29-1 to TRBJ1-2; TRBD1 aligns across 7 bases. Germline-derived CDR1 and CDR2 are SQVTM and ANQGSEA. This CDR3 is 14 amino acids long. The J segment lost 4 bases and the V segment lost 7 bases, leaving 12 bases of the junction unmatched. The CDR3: CSALEGAQGYGYTF. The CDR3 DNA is TGCAGCGCCCTGGAGGGGGCTCAGGGCTATGGCTACACCTTC.

The CDR3 DNA reads TGTGCCAGCAGTCCCATGCCGGGACTAGCGGGGGACAATGAGCAGTTCTTC. It specifies CASSPMPGLAGDNEQFF. V gene TRBV28 combines with J gene TRBJ2-1, with TRBD2 identical over 14 bases. The germline V gene encodes CDR1 MDHEN and CDR2 SYDVKM. The V gene end was trimmed by 5 bases and the J gene end by 5 bases; junction bases not matched to a gene: 8. The CDR3 totals 17 residues.

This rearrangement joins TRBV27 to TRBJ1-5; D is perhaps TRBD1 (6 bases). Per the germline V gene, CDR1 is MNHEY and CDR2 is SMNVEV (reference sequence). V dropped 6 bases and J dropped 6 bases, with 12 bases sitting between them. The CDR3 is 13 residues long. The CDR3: CASRPFRGQPQHF. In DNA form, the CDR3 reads TGTGCCAGCAGACCCTTCAGGGGTCAGCCCCAGCATTTT.

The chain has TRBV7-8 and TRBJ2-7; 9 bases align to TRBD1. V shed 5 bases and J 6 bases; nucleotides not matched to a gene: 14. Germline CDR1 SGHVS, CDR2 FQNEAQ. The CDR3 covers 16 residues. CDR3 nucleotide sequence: TGTGCCAGCAGCCCGAGGGACAGGGAGGAGGGTCTCGAGCAGTACTTC. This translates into CASSPRDREEGLEQYF.

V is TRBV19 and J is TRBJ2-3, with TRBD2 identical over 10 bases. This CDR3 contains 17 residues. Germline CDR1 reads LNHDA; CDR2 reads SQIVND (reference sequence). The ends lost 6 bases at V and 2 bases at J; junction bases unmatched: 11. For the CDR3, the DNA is TGTGCCAGTAGCCTACTTGGGACTAGCGCGACCACAGATACGCAGTATTTT. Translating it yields CASSLLGTSATTDTQYF.

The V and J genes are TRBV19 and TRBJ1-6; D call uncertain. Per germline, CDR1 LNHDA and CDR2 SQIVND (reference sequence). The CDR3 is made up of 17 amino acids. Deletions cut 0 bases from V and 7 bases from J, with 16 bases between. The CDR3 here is CASSIDPAAAENSPLHF. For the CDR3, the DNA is TGTGCCAGTAGTATAGATCCGGCGGCGGCGGAGAATTCACCCCTCCACTTT. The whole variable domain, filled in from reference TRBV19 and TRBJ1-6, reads DGGITQSPKYLFRKEGQNVTLSCEQNLNHDAMYWYRQDPGQGLRLIYYSQIVNDFQKGDIAEGYSVSREKKESFPLTVTSAQKNPTAFYLCASSIDPAAAENSPLHFGNGTRLTVT.

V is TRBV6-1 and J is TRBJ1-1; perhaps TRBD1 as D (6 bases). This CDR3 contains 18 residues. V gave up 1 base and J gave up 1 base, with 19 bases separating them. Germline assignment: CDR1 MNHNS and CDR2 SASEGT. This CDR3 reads CASSEVGVFRGQNTEAFF. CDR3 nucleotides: TGTGCCAGCAGTGAAGTGGGTGTATTCAGGGGCCAGAACACTGAAGCTTTCTTT.

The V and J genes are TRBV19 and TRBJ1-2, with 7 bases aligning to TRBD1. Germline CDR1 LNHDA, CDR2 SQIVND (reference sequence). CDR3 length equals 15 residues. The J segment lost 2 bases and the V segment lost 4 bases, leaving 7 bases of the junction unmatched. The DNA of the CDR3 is TGTGCCAGTAGTAGACCGGGACAGATAAACTATGGCTACACCTTC. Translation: CASSRPGQINYGYTF. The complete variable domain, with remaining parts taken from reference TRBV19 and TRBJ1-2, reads DGGITQSPKYLFRKEGQNVTLSCEQNLNHDAMYWYRQDPGQGLRLIYYSQIVNDFQKGDIAEGYSVSREKKESFPLTVTSAQKNPTAFYLCASSRPGQINYGYTFGSGTRLTVV.

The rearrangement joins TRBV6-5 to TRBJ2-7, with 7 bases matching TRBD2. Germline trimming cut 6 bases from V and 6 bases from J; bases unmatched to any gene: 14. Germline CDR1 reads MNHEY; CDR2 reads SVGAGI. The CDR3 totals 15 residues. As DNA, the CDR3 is TGTGCCAGCAGCTGGGGAGGGGTGAGTGCGGCCGAGCAGTACTTC. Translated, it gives CASSWGGVSAAEQYF.

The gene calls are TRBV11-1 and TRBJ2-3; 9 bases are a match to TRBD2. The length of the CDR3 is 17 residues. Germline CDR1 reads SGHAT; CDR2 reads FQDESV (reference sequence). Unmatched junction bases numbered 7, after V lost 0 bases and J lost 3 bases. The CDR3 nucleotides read TGTGCCAGCAGCTTAGCGCGGCGGGGGGGCCTTACAGATACGCAGTATTTT. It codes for CASSLARRGGLTDTQYF. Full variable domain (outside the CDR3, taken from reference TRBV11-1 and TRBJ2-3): EAEVAQSPRYKITEKSQAVAFWCDPISGHATLYWYRQILGQGPELLVQFQDESVVDDSQLPKDRFSAERLKGVDSTLKIQPAELGDSAMYLCASSLARRGGLTDTQYFGPGTRLTVL.

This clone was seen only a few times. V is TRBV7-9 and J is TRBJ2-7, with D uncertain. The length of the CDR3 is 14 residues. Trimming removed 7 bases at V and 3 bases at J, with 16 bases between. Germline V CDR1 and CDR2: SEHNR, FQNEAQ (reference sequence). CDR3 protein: CASTSPAAGYEQYF. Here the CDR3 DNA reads TGTGCCAGCACCTCGCCCGCCGCCGGCTACGAGCAGTACTTC. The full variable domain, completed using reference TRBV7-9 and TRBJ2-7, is DTGVSQNPRHKITKRGQNVTFRCDPISEHNRLYWYRQTLGQGPEFLTYFQNEAQLEKSRLLSDRFSAERPKGSFSTLEIQRTEQGDSAMYLCASTSPAAGYEQYFGPGTRLTVT.

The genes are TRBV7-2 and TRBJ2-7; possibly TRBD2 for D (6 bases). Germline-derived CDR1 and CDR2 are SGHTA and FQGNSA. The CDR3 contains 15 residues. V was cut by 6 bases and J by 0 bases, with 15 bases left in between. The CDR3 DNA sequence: TGTGCCAGCAGTCGGACTTTCGGGGGCTCCTACGAGCAGTACTTC. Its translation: CASSRTFGGSYEQYF.

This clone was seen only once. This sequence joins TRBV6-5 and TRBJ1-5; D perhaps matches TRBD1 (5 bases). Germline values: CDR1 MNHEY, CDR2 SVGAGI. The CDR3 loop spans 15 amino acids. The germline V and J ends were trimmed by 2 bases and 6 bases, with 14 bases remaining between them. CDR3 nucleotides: TGTGCCAGCAGTTACCGTGGAGGGGCTGGTCAGCCCCAGCATTTT. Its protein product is CASSYRGGAGQPQHF.

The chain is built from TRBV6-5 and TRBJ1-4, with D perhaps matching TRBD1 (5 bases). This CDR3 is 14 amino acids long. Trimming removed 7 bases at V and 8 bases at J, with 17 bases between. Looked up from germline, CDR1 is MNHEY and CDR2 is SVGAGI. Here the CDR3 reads CASNRGRRDEKLFF. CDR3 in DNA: TGTGCCAGCAACCGGGGACGGCGGGACGAAAAACTGTTTTTT.

CDR3 DNA: TGCGCCAGCAGCTTGGCAGCTAGCATCTCCTACGAGCAGTACTTC. Protein product: CASSLAASISYEQYF. The chain links TRBV5-1 to TRBJ2-7; D is perhaps TRBD2 (5 bases). From germline, CDR1 is SGHRS and CDR2 YFSETQ. The length of the CDR3 is 15 residues. Trimming removed 0 bases at V and 0 bases at J, with 10 bases between.

The CDR3 reads CASSEAGSDEKLFF. CDR3 bases: TGCGCCAGCAGTGAGGCAGGGTCGGATGAAAAACTGTTTTTT. The rearrangement joins TRBV10-2 to TRBJ1-4, with D possibly being TRBD1 (5 bases). V lost 2 bases to trimming and J lost 6 bases, with 10 bases between them. The germline V gene has CDR1 WSHSY and CDR2 SAAADI. This CDR3 is 14 amino acids long.

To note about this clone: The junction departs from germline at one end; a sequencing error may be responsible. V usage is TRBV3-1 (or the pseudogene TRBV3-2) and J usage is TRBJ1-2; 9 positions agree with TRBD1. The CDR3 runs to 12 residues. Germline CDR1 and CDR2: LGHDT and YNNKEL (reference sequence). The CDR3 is CASSYRDRANTF. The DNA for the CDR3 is TGTGCCAGCAGCTACCGGGACAGGGCGAACACCTTT.

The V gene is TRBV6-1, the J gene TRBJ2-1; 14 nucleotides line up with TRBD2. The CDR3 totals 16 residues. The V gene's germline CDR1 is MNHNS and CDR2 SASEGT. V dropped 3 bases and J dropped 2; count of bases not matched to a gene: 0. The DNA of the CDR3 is TGTGCCAGCAGTGAGACTAGCGGGGGGGCCTACAATGAGCAGTTCTTC. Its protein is CASSETSGGAYNEQFF.